This T cell receptor beta chain was retrieved from a study of T cell responses to AZD1222 COVID-19 vaccine. Study-level points and caveats: Only after the peak T cell response were repertoires sampled. Targeting of unmutated variant regions was reportedly seen in nearly half of spike-specific TCRs. Vaccine-associated CD4 TCRs spanned spike, dominant at 160-218 and 743-854.

The CDR3 covers 13 residues. Per the germline V gene, CDR1 is LNHDA and CDR2 is SQIVND (reference sequence). V lost 6 bases and J lost 6; bases outside the gene matches: 6. In the case of this clone: Its specificity is not known.

Only in-frame clones appear in the TCRdb table, and some are missing; sequencing was by immunoSEQ multiplex PCR. The table records roughly 180,000 clones, about nine tenths of them present only once. This chain connects TRBV19 to TRBJ2-7, with 9 bases aligning to TRBD1. This sequence was found in an adult who received the AZD1222 COVID-19 vaccine. The source material was peripheral blood, sampled 28 days after the second AZD1222 dose. The CDR3 DNA reads TGTGCCAGTAGCGGACAGGGGCGTAGCGAGCAGTACTTC. Its translation is CASSGQGRSEQYF.